The 31 T cell receptor beta chains presented below share a single source sample, sequenced in a study of T cell responses to AZD1222 COVID-19 vaccine. Only in-frame clones appear in the TCRdb table, and some are missing; sequencing was by immunoSEQ multiplex PCR. Here the sample spans about 130,000 clones, about 87% being singletons. Here the sequenced sample was peripheral blood, taken on day 0 of AZD1222 vaccination. The source is an adult in good health.

This rearrangement joins TRBV27 to TRBJ2-3; 7 bases line up with TRBD1. The CDR3 extends over 16 amino acids. Germline CDR1 MNHEY, CDR2 SMNVEV (reference sequence). Trimming cost V 5 bases and J 6 bases; bases outside gene matches: 14. The DNA of the CDR3 is TGTGCCAGCAGTGACCGGGACAGCCCAAGCTGGGATACGCAGTATTTT. It translates to CASSDRDSPSWDTQYF.

This chain joins TRBV18 and TRBJ2-1, with D possibly TRBD2 on 6 matching bases. V lost 1 base and J lost 8, with 18 bases in between. The germline CDR1 and CDR2 sequences are KGHSH and LQKENI. This CDR3 has 16 amino acids. For the CDR3, the DNA is TGTGCCAGCTCACCACGAAGCTCCCTAGCGTTCGATGAGCAGTTCTTC. It yields the protein CASSPRSSLAFDEQFF.

In this sample, this clone turned up once. The CDR3 nucleotides read TGTGCCAGCAGCCCGGACGCCCCTGGGGAGCAGTACTTC. Translating it yields CASSPDAPGEQYF. The chain is built from TRBV5-4 and TRBJ2-7; no reliable D call. Germline CDR1 is SGHNT and CDR2 is YYREEE (reference sequence). CDR3 length equals 13 residues. V lost 4 bases, J lost 7 bases, and 15 bases lay in between.

This rearrangement joins TRBV9 to TRBJ2-7; 7 bases map to TRBD1. The CDR3 is made up of 14 amino acids. CDR1 SGDLS and CDR2 YYNGEE come from the germline V gene. J was trimmed by 1 base and V by 4 bases; bases with no gene match: 5. As DNA, the CDR3 is TGTGCCAGCAGCCTACGGGACAGTTCCTACGAGCAGTACTTC. It codes for CASSLRDSSYEQYF.

The chain uses TRBV21-1 and TRBJ1-1. TRBV21-1 counts as a pseudogene. CDR3 length: 17 residues. The CDR3 nucleotides read TGTGCCAGCATCTTTTGGGACGGGGGTAGGAAGAACACTGAAGCTTTCTTT. Its protein product is CASIFWDGGRKNTEAFF.

This clone was seen just once. This chain uses TRBV7-9 with TRBJ1-2, with TRBD1 matching over 7 bases. V lost 3 bases, J lost 3 bases, and 7 bases stayed unmatched. The CDR3 totals 15 residues. Germline V CDR1 and CDR2: SEHNR, FQNEAQ (reference sequence). The CDR3 sequence is CASSFGQARDYGYTF. The CDR3 coding sequence is TGTGCCAGCAGCTTTGGACAGGCTCGCGACTATGGCTACACCTTC.

In DNA form, the CDR3 reads TGTGCCAGCAGTAACCCCTCCGGGGATGGGATAGCCAAAAACATTCAGTACTTC. Translation gives CASSNPSGDGIAKNIQYF. The V gene is TRBV28, the J gene TRBJ2-4; tentatively, D is TRBD2 (5 bases). CDR1 is MDHEN, CDR2 SYDVKM, per germline. The CDR3 sequence is 18 residues long. V dropped 5 bases and J dropped 0 bases, with 20 bases sitting between them.

V gene TRBV28 combines with J gene TRBJ2-2, with TRBD1 matching over 8 bases. V was pared by 4 bases and J by 8 bases, with 3 bases of the junction left unmatched. The CDR3 has 13 residues. The germline gives CDR1 MDHEN, CDR2 SYDVKM. CDR3 residues: CASSSQGAGELFF. CDR3 nucleotides: TGTGCCAGCAGTTCTCAGGGGGCTGGGGAGCTGTTTTTT.

V usage is TRBV28 and J usage is TRBJ2-3, with D hard to call. The CDR3 covers 12 residues. V was clipped by 5 bases and J by 4 bases, with 7 bases between them. Germline V lookup: CDR1 MDHEN, CDR2 SYDVKM. The CDR3 sequence is CASSTAADTQYF. CDR3 bases: TGTGCCAGCAGTACAGCAGCAGATACGCAGTATTTT.

The CDR3 loop reads CASSPEQPLATGTIQYF. For the CDR3, the DNA is TGTGCCAGCAGCCCCGAACAACCCTTAGCGACAGGGACCATTCAGTACTTC. The chain uses TRBV7-8 and TRBJ2-4, with 7 nucleotides matching TRBD1. Looked up from germline, CDR1 is SGHVS and CDR2 is FQNEAQ. The CDR3 sequence is 17 residues long. Losses at the gene ends were 5 bases for V and 9 bases for J; bases not matched to a gene: 19.

The chain has TRBV6-5 and TRBJ1-3, with 7 bases identical to TRBD1. Germline-derived CDR1 and CDR2 are MNHEY and SVGAGI. This CDR3 has 15 amino acids. Unmatched junction bases numbered 5, after V lost 2 bases and J lost 4 bases. The CDR3 loop reads CASSYRGHGGNTIYF. The CDR3 nucleotides are TGTGCCAGCAGTTACAGGGGGCATGGGGGAAACACCATATATTTT.

This sequence joins TRBV4-1 and TRBJ2-1; 7 bases fit TRBD1. V lost 2 bases to trimming and J lost 6 bases; unmatched junction nucleotides: 7. Germline CDR1 reads MGHRA; CDR2 reads YSYEKL. The CDR3 spans 15 residues. CDR3 nucleotide sequence: TGCGCCAGCAGCCAATTCTTGACAGGGTCCAATGAGCAGTTCTTC. Encoded protein: CASSQFLTGSNEQFF.

The gene calls are TRBV5-1 and TRBJ2-3; D possibly corresponds to TRBD1 (5 bases). With 5 bases removed from V and 6 bases from J, the gap between germline ends came to 10 bases. The CDR3 runs 12 residues. The germline CDR1 and CDR2 sequences are SGHRS and YFSETQ. The CDR3 here is CASSIGADTQYF. Here the CDR3 DNA reads TGCGCCAGCAGTATAGGGGCGGATACGCAGTATTTT.

The CDR3 spells CASSRGNEQYF. The CDR3 bases are TGCGCCAGCAGCAGAGGGAACGAGCAGTACTTC. This chain links TRBV4-3 with TRBJ2-7, with D tentatively TRBD2 (5 bases). Germline CDR1 LGHNA, CDR2 YSLEER. V shed 5 bases and J shed 5 bases, with 7 bases lying between them. The CDR3 runs 11 residues.

CDR3 residues: CSAWGGYEQYF. The CDR3 DNA follows: TGCAGTGCTTGGGGGGGCTACGAGCAGTACTTC. The rearrangement uses TRBV20-1 and TRBJ2-7, with 7 positions matching TRBD2. The junction had 1 base not matched to a gene; V was cut back by 5 bases and J by 3 bases. Germline CDR1 DFQATT, CDR2 SNEGSKA (reference sequence). This CDR3 spans 11 amino acids.

V and J are TRBV5-1 and TRBJ1-5, with D possibly TRBD1 on 5 matching bases. Germline V gene data show CDR1 as SGHRS and CDR2 as YFSETQ. The CDR3 loop spans 15 amino acids. Trimming shortened V by 0 bases and J by 1 base, and 8 bases separated the two germline ends. The CDR3 reads CASSLGGGSNQPQHF. DNA of the CDR3: TGCGCCAGCAGCTTGGGTGGGGGGAGCAATCAGCCCCAGCATTTT.

V usage is TRBV6-5 and J usage is TRBJ2-3; perhaps TRBD2 as D (6 bases). The CDR3 spans 14 residues. Germline assignment: CDR1 MNHEY and CDR2 SVGAGI. V gave up 7 bases and J gave up 7 bases, with 18 bases separating them. This CDR3 reads CASTLREAGHTQYF. The CDR3 DNA sequence: TGTGCCAGCACCCTAAGGGAGGCAGGACATACGCAGTATTTT.

This sequence joins TRBV7-8 and TRBJ1-1; 9 positions match TRBD1. Unmatched junction bases numbered 7, after V lost 4 bases and J lost 1 base. Per the germline V gene, CDR1 is SGHVS and CDR2 is FQNEAQ. The CDR3 is 16 amino acids. The CDR3 nucleotides are TGTGCCAGCAGCTCCTTACAGGGGGCGCGGAACACTGAAGCTTTCTTT. Translated, it gives CASSSLQGARNTEAFF.

The chain has TRBV2 and TRBJ2-7; the match to TRBD1 covers 10 bases. CDR3 length: 13 amino acids. V lost 8 bases, J lost 3 bases, and 4 bases stayed unmatched. Per germline, CDR1 SNHLY and CDR2 FYNNEI. CDR3 protein: CASAGQGNYEQYF. CDR3 nucleotides: TGTGCCAGCGCGGGACAGGGGAACTACGAGCAGTACTTC.

This clone is a singleton in its sample. The sample holds other DNA sequences that translate to the same CDR3. The chain is built from TRBV2 and TRBJ1-5; possibly TRBD1 for D (6 bases). V gave up 5 bases and J gave up 4 bases, with 12 bases separating them. Per the germline V gene, CDR1 is SNHLY and CDR2 is FYNNEI. CDR3 length: 14 amino acids. CDR3 DNA: TGTGCCAGCAGTAGGGGGGGCGGGAATCAGCCCCAGCATTTT. Amino acids: CASSRGGGNQPQHF.

This clone showed up just once. The chain couples TRBV9 to TRBJ1-6, with unresolved D. Germline assignment: CDR1 SGDLS and CDR2 YYNGEE. The CDR3 spans 12 residues. The germline V and J ends were trimmed by 3 bases and 7 bases, with 5 bases remaining between them. The CDR3 nucleotides read TGTGCCAGCAGCGCTTTGAATTCACCCCTCCACTTT. Translation gives CASSALNSPLHF.

This chain uses TRBV7-8 with TRBJ1-5; the match to TRBD1 covers 9 bases. Trimming took 4 bases from V and 3 from J; bases not matched to a gene: 1. CDR3 length equals 14 residues. Germline V gene sequence: CDR1 SGHVS, CDR2 FQNEAQ. The DNA for the CDR3 is TGTGCCAGCAGCTCACAGGGGGCCAATCAGCCCCAGCATTTT. This encodes CASSSQGANQPQHF.

This clone has a single count. The chain recombines TRBV30 with TRBJ1-5; tentative D call: TRBD1 (5 bases). V was trimmed by 2 bases and J by 5 bases, leaving 10 bases between them. The V gene's germline CDR1 is GTSNPN and CDR2 SVGIG (reference sequence). The CDR3 extends over 13 amino acids. The DNA for the CDR3 is TGTGCCTGGAGTAGGAGGGGCGATCAGCCCCAGCATTTT. Its protein product is CAWSRRGDQPQHF.

The chain couples TRBV5-1 to TRBJ2-4, with a weak D call TRBD2 (6 bases). The germline CDR1 and CDR2 sequences are SGHRS and YFSETQ. Trimming took 2 bases from V and 8 from J, leaving 14 bases between them. The CDR3 consists of 14 residues. CDR3 coding DNA: TGCGCCAGCAGCTTTGAATCCGGCGGGGACATTCAGTACTTC. This codes for CASSFESGGDIQYF.

This chain uses TRBV28 with TRBJ1-2, with D tentatively TRBD1 (5 bases). Germline V lookup: CDR1 MDHEN, CDR2 SYDVKM. Trimming shortened V by 10 bases and J by 7 bases, and 16 bases separated the two germline ends. The CDR3 runs 12 residues. Here the CDR3 reads CATGRGGTGYTF. The CDR3, as DNA: TGTGCCACCGGCCGCGGGGGGACTGGCTACACCTTC.

This clone has a single count. The chain employs TRBV9 and TRBJ1-2; tentative D call: TRBD1 (6 bases). Deletions cut 3 bases from V and 6 bases from J, with 12 bases between. The germline CDR1 and CDR2 sequences are SGDLS and YYNGEE. This CDR3 contains 13 residues. The DNA of the CDR3 is TGTGCCAGCAGCGCTGGGACACTAGATGGCTACACCTTC. Amino acid sequence: CASSAGTLDGYTF. The full variable domain, in which reference TRBV9 and TRBJ1-2 provide the parts outside the CDR3, is DSGVTQTPKHLITATGQRVTLRCSPRSGDLSVYWYQQSLDQGLQFLIQYYNGEERAKGNILERFSAQQFPDLHSELNLSSLELGDSALYFCASSAGTLDGYTFGSGTRLTVV.

The chain joins TRBV5-1 to TRBJ2-1; D is ambiguous. Between the trimmed V and J ends, which lost 1 base and 10 bases, there was a span of 18 bases. Germline values: CDR1 SGHRS, CDR2 YFSETQ. This CDR3 region has 15 residues. The CDR3 reads CASSLNGETIGEQFF. DNA for the CDR3: TGCGCCAGCAGCTTGAACGGCGAAACGATCGGAGAGCAGTTCTTC.

The genes are TRBV6-6 and TRBJ2-7; the D is unclear. V was pared by 3 bases and J by 2 bases, with 5 bases between. Germline V lookup: CDR1 MNHNY, CDR2 SVGAGI (reference sequence). The CDR3 sequence is 12 residues long. The CDR3 bases are TGTGCCAGCAGTTATGACCCCTACGAGCAGTACTTC. Amino acids: CASSYDPYEQYF.

The chain recombines TRBV7-9 with TRBJ1-2; 7 bases agree with TRBD1. J was trimmed by 4 bases and V by 5 bases; bases with no gene match: 7. Germline CDR1 SEHNR, CDR2 FQNEAQ (reference sequence). The CDR3 has 14 residues. CDR3 residues: CASSDRDRVYGYTF. CDR3 sequence (DNA): TGTGCCAGCAGCGACAGAGACAGGGTCTATGGCTACACCTTC.

The chain has TRBV7-2 and TRBJ2-3; D is ambiguous. Trimming removed 2 bases from V and 6 bases from J, with 12 bases in between. Per the germline V gene, CDR1 is SGHTA and CDR2 is FQGNSA. The CDR3 runs 14 residues. The DNA of the CDR3 is TGTGCCAGCAGCTTACACCCATCCCTGGATACGCAGTATTTT. It is translated as CASSLHPSLDTQYF.

This clone was seen a few times. V gene TRBV28 combines with J gene TRBJ1-4; a weak D match, TRBD1 (5 bases). Between the trimmed V and J ends, which lost 8 bases and 7 bases, there was a span of 14 bases. The CDR3 sequence is 13 residues long. Germline CDR1 is MDHEN and CDR2 is SYDVKM. CDR3 sequence (DNA): TGTGCCAGCTGGGGCGGGGAGGGTGAAAAACTGTTTTTT. This codes for CASWGGEGEKLFF.